What follows describes a single T cell receptor beta chain. The antigen is undetermined. The data stem from a study of beta chain features in type 1 diabetes. Points from the study as a whole: Shortening that was moderate but significant affected the TCRB CDR3s of Type 1 diabetes patients in all four CD4+ subsets.

CDR3 length equals 18 residues. The sequenced template was cDNA made from the entire isolated RNA. Libraries were prepared by immunoSEQ multiplex PCR; TCRdb keeps only in-frame clonotypes and omits some of them. The table has 20,000 to 30,000 clones, 69% seen once; the top ten hold less than 5.5%. The gene calls are TRBV21-1 and TRBJ2-1; whether TRBD2, the table's D call, matches the DNA was not checked. TRBV21-1 has pseudogene status. The receptor was isolated from a young man with type 1 diabetes. The sequenced sample consisted of Tregs from blood. DNA of the CDR3: TGTGCCAGCAGCAAAGGGGGTAGCGGATATGTGGCCTACAATGAGCAGTTCTTC. Encoded protein: CASSKGGSGYVAYNEQFF.